Listed here are 13 T cell receptor beta chains from one sample, sequenced in a study of CD8 T cells in Susac syndrome. RNA totalling 0.5 to 1 ug underwent reverse transcription with random hexamers. Using its own MiXCR run on the immunoSEQ multiplex PCR reads, TCRdb lists one record per CDR3 protein. The sample carries about 250,000 distinct CDR3 sequences, 80% to 95% recorded once. Material for sequencing was CD4+ T cells from PBMCs. The receptors shown here come from a human donor with multiple sclerosis.

V usage is TRBV5-5 and J usage is TRBJ2-5, with a tentative D call TRBD1 (5 bases). CDR3 size: 13 residues. The germline V and J ends were trimmed by 0 bases and 7 bases, with 10 bases remaining between them. Looked up from germline, CDR1 is SGHKS and CDR2 is YYEKEE (reference sequence). The CDR3, as DNA: TGTGCCAGCAGCTTGGCAGGGCTCGGGACCCAGTACTTC. Translating gives CASSLAGLGTQYF.

The chain has TRBV19 and TRBJ2-1; TRBD1 aligns across 8 bases. Germline CDR1 LNHDA, CDR2 SQIVND (reference sequence). V lost 8 bases and J lost 5; bases outside the gene matches: 5. The length of the CDR3 is 13 residues. The CDR3 nucleotides read TGTGCCAGTCGCCAGGGGGCGAACAATGAGCAGTTCTTC. Protein sequence: CASRQGANNEQFF.

V and J are TRBV12-5 and TRBJ2-7; D call uncertain. This CDR3 region has 12 residues. Per the germline V gene, CDR1 is LGHNT and CDR2 is FRNRAP. With 4 bases removed from V and 4 bases from J, the gap between germline ends came to 8 bases. The CDR3 protein is CASGWGLYEQYF. CDR3 in DNA: TGTGCTAGTGGTTGGGGTCTTTACGAGCAGTACTTC.

This sequence joins TRBV14 and TRBJ2-1, with D possibly being TRBD1 (5 bases). The CDR3 contains 15 residues. Trimming removed 1 base at V and 12 bases at J, with 19 bases between. CDR1 and CDR2 from the germline V gene are SGHDN and FVKESK. DNA for the CDR3: TGTGCCAGCAGCCAAGTAATAGTGGGGCGGACCCTGCAGTTCTTC. It specifies CASSQVIVGRTLQFF.

The chain has TRBV6-6 and TRBJ1-5, with TRBD1 matching over 12 bases. CDR1 MNHNY and CDR2 SVGAGI come from the germline V gene (reference sequence). V shed 7 bases, J shed 5 bases, and the junction held 6 bases outside the gene matches. This CDR3 spans 15 amino acids. CDR3 region: CASNRDRGPDQPQHF. The CDR3 bases are TGTGCCAGCAACCGGGACAGGGGGCCCGATCAGCCCCAGCATTTT.

The V call is TRBV12-3 or TRBV12-4, the J call TRBJ1-1; TRBD1 matches at 9 bases. The CDR3 consists of 18 residues. V was pared by 5 bases and J by 4 bases, with 17 bases of the junction left unmatched. The CDR3 loop is CASSPGDRGKSLGTEAFF. DNA for the CDR3: TGTGCCAGCAGTCCCGGAGACAGGGGGAAATCGTTAGGCACTGAAGCTTTCTTT.

This chain links TRBV3-1 with TRBJ1-4; D call uncertain. V gave up 3 bases and J gave up 2 bases, with 1 base separating them. Germline values: CDR1 LGHDT, CDR2 YNNKEL (reference sequence). CDR3 length equals 12 residues. CDR3 residues: CASSHTNEKLFF. The CDR3 nucleotides read TGTGCCAGCAGCCACACTAATGAAAAACTGTTTTTT.

This chain joins TRBV5-1 and TRBJ2-2, with D perhaps matching TRBD1 (5 bases). The CDR3 sequence is 14 residues long. Germline lookup yields CDR1 SGHRS and CDR2 YFSETQ. V was clipped by 3 bases and J by 2 bases, with 8 bases between them. Here the CDR3 reads CASSSQGNTGELFF. The CDR3, as DNA: TGCGCCAGCAGCTCTCAGGGAAACACCGGGGAGCTGTTTTTT.

The chain links TRBV27 to TRBJ2-1; 9 bases line up with TRBD1. CDR1 and CDR2 (germline): MNHEY, SMNVEV (reference sequence). The CDR3 totals 17 residues. The junction had 8 bases not matched to a gene; V was cut back by 0 bases and J by 5 bases. CDR3 sequence (DNA): TGTGCCAGCAGTTTATCATATTCGGGACAGGGCCACAATGAGCAGTTCTTC. Amino acid sequence: CASSLSYSGQGHNEQFF.

J is TRBJ2-3 and V is TRBV9; 9 nucleotides line up with TRBD1. With 3 bases clipped from V and 4 bases from J, the junction kept 9 bases outside the gene matches. The CDR3 extends over 16 amino acids. Germline lookup yields CDR1 SGDLS and CDR2 YYNGEE. CDR3 region: CASSGPDRGEADTQYF. CDR3 sequence (DNA): TGTGCCAGCAGCGGACCCGACAGGGGGGAGGCAGATACGCAGTATTTT.

The V call is TRBV28, the J call TRBJ1-1; D might be TRBD1 (6 bases). Germline loops: CDR1 MDHEN, CDR2 SYDVKM. This CDR3 is built from 14 residues. With 4 bases removed from V and 4 bases from J, the gap between germline ends came to 13 bases. CDR3 DNA: TGTGCCAGCAGTTCTGGGCAGGGGTTCACTGAAGCTTTCTTT. Translating gives CASSSGQGFTEAFF.

The V and J genes are TRBV2 and TRBJ2-4; 10 bases are shared with TRBD1. From germline, CDR1 is SNHLY and CDR2 FYNNEI. The CDR3 runs to 14 residues. The V gene end was trimmed by 4 bases and the J gene end by 6 bases; junction bases not matched to a gene: 3. The CDR3 region is CASSGTGGTNIQYF. The CDR3 DNA sequence: TGTGCCAGCAGTGGGACAGGGGGGACAAACATTCAGTACTTC.

The CDR3 here is CASSYTPAGSNEQFF. DNA of the CDR3: TGTGCCAGCAGTTACACCCCGGCAGGGTCGAATGAGCAGTTCTTC. The rearrangement uses TRBV6-6 and TRBJ2-1; D possibly corresponds to TRBD1 (5 bases). This CDR3 is built from 15 residues. V dropped 2 bases and J dropped 7 bases, with 15 bases sitting between them. Germline V gene lookup returns CDR1 MNHNY and CDR2 SVGAGI (reference sequence).